This T cell receptor beta chain was profiled in a study of cytomegalovirus exposure and HLA in healthy donors. Across the whole study: Assignment to the Caucasian-associated ancestry cluster applied to approximately 79% of the approximately 420 genotyped donors. Study-level points and caveats: Researchers had no immune exposure information except CMV serostatus available. In a later analysis, a genetic analysis reported fewer productive-TCR N-insertions in an Asian-associated ancestry cluster than the cohort average. After further analysis at a later stage, roughly 16,000 TCR beta sequences were associated with HLA alleles at 0.05 false discovery rate.

The PCR contained 60 Vbeta and 13 Jbeta primers. Clones were sequenced by immunoSEQ multiplex PCR, and TCRdb holds only the in-frame ones, with some missing. The data contain 140,000 to 150,000 clones, around four fifths of them singletons. For this clone: Its antigen is not known. This same CDR3 is encoded by further DNA sequences in the sample.

Sequencing input: PBMCs. This sequence originates from a woman aged 60-70 years in good health and CMV-seropositive.

The CDR3 DNA sequence: TGTGCCAGCAGTCGGACTAGCGGGAGTGGCTACGAGCAGTACTTC. Translating gives CASSRTSGSGYEQYF. The genes are TRBV27 and TRBJ2-7, with 13 bases identical to TRBD2. Germline lookup yields CDR1 MNHEY and CDR2 SMNVEV (reference sequence). This CDR3 is 15 amino acids long. Germline trimming cut 5 bases from V and 3 bases from J; bases unmatched to any gene: 4.